The rows below give T cell receptor beta chains drawn from one sample of a study of T cells after posttransplantation cyclophosphamide. Sequencing was performed with immunoSEQ multiplex PCR; in TCRdb, only in-frame clones are kept and a portion is missing. The sample has roughly 18,000 clones, around four fifths seen once; the top ten hold more than 8%. The specimen sequenced was memory CD4+ T cells sorted from blood. These receptors originate from a man younger than 40 in good health and a related stem cell transplant donor. Both conserved end residues are part of each CDR3. Each record gives: clone size, V gene, D gene, J gene, CDR3 protein, CDR3 DNA. A D gene is named only where the DNA matches it firmly. A row's size may be missing; if present it is once, few, many or a size class.

clone size: once; V gene: TRBV7-9; D gene: .; J gene: TRBJ1-1; CDR3 protein: CASRFGAGENTEAFF; CDR3 DNA: TGTGCCAGCAGGTTCGGGGCAGGGGAAAACACTGAAGCTTTCTTT
clone size: .; V gene: TRBV19; D gene: .; J gene: TRBJ2-5; CDR3 protein: CASSIRVQETQYF; CDR3 DNA: TGTGCCAGTAGTATACGGGTCCAAGAGACCCAGTACTTC
clone size: few; V gene: TRBV6-5; D gene: TRBD1; J gene: TRBJ1-5; CDR3 protein: CASGNRGNQPQHF; CDR3 DNA: TGTGCCAGCGGGAACAGGGGAAATCAGCCCCAGCATTTT
clone size: .; V gene: TRBV19; D gene: .; J gene: TRBJ2-7; CDR3 protein: CASSIGRERPTEQYF; CDR3 DNA: TGTGCCAGTAGTATTGGCCGGGAGAGGCCCACCGAGCAGTACTTC
clone size: .; V gene: TRBV7-3; D gene: .; J gene: TRBJ2-5; CDR3 protein: CASSLTPAKTQYF; CDR3 DNA: TGTGCCAGCAGCTTAACTCCCGCTAAGACCCAGTACTTC
clone size: .; V gene: TRBV19; D gene: .; J gene: TRBJ1-5; CDR3 protein: CASSIQGGQPQHF; CDR3 DNA: TGTGCCAGTAGTATTCAGGGAGGTCAGCCCCAGCATTTT
clone size: .; V gene: TRBV19; D gene: TRBD1; J gene: TRBJ2-3; CDR3 protein: CASSIKGQSRSAQYF; CDR3 DNA: TGTGCCAGTAGTATAAAGGGACAGTCAAGATCGGCGCAGTATTTT
clone size: .; V gene: TRBV15; D gene: .; J gene: TRBJ2-4; CDR3 protein: CAASRDRLAVNIQYF; CDR3 DNA: TGTGCCGCCAGCAGAGATCGTTTGGCAGTTAACATTCAGTACTTC
clone size: .; V gene: TRBV5-1; D gene: TRBD1; J gene: TRBJ1-6; CDR3 protein: CASSLVTGASPLHF; CDR3 DNA: TGCGCCAGCAGCTTAGTGACAGGGGCCTCACCCCTCCACTTT
clone size: .; V gene: TRBV6-6; D gene: .; J gene: TRBJ1-1; CDR3 protein: CASSYPVRGPTEAFF; CDR3 DNA: TGTGCCAGCAGTTACCCCGTCAGGGGACCTACTGAAGCTTTCTTT
clone size: .; V gene: TRBV5-6; D gene: .; J gene: TRBJ1-2; CDR3 protein: CASSLRASTPGGYTF; CDR3 DNA: TGTGCCAGCAGCTTGCGGGCCTCGACTCCGGGGGGCTACACCTTC
clone size: .; V gene: TRBV5-5; D gene: TRBD1; J gene: TRBJ1-1; CDR3 protein: CASSIDRVTEAFF; CDR3 DNA: TGTGCCAGCAGCATCGACAGGGTTACTGAAGCTTTCTTT
clone size: .; V gene: TRBV19; D gene: TRBD1; J gene: TRBJ2-2; CDR3 protein: CASSIRAGGLVGNTGELFF; CDR3 DNA: TGTGCCAGTAGTATTAGGGCAGGGGGTCTAGTCGGGAACACCGGGGAGCTGTTTTTT
clone size: .; V gene: TRBV18; D gene: .; J gene: TRBJ2-7; CDR3 protein: CASSPPGAFDYEQYF; CDR3 DNA: TGTGCCAGCTCACCACCGGGGGCCTTCGACTACGAGCAGTACTTC
clone size: .; V gene: TRBV25-1; D gene: TRBD2; J gene: TRBJ2-5; CDR3 protein: CASSVRAGPQETQYF; CDR3 DNA: TGTGCCAGCAGTGTGAGAGCGGGGCCCCAAGAGACCCAGTACTTC
clone size: .; V gene: TRBV5-1; D gene: .; J gene: TRBJ1-2; CDR3 protein: CASSPSGGSGYGYTF; CDR3 DNA: TGCGCCAGCAGCCCGTCGGGGGGCAGCGGCTATGGCTACACCTTC
clone size: .; V gene: TRBV5-4; D gene: .; J gene: TRBJ1-2; CDR3 protein: CASSFPGHTSGYTF; CDR3 DNA: TGTGCCAGCAGCTTCCCGGGACACACAAGTGGCTACACCTTC
clone size: .; V gene: TRBV5-1; D gene: TRBD1; J gene: TRBJ2-6; CDR3 protein: CASRITGGAGANVLTF; CDR3 DNA: TGCGCCAGCAGAATCACAGGGGGCGCTGGGGCCAACGTCCTGACTTTC
clone size: .; V gene: TRBV6-5; D gene: .; J gene: TRBJ1-4; CDR3 protein: CASRLGHFNEKLFF; CDR3 DNA: TGTGCCAGCAGGCTAGGACACTTTAATGAAAAACTGTTTTTT
clone size: .; V gene: TRBV10-3; D gene: .; J gene: TRBJ1-1; CDR3 protein: CAITQGNTEAFF; CDR3 DNA: TGTGCCATCACCCAGGGAAACACTGAAGCTTTCTTT
clone size: .; V gene: TRBV19; D gene: .; J gene: TRBJ1-5; CDR3 protein: CASRSDSYRNQPQHF; CDR3 DNA: TGTGCCAGTAGGTCCGACAGTTACCGCAATCAGCCCCAGCATTTT
clone size: .; V gene: TRBV9; D gene: .; J gene: TRBJ1-4; CDR3 protein: CASSSRTSTNEKLFF; CDR3 DNA: TGTGCCAGCAGCTCCAGGACTTCAACTAATGAAAAACTGTTTTTT
clone size: .; V gene: TRBV19; D gene: TRBD1; J gene: TRBJ2-7; CDR3 protein: CASSIAPDRELGEQYF; CDR3 DNA: TGTGCCAGTAGTATCGCCCCGGACAGGGAGCTGGGGGAGCAGTACTTC
clone size: .; V gene: TRBV7-9; D gene: TRBD1; J gene: TRBJ2-5; CDR3 protein: CASSLVGTGQETQYF; CDR3 DNA: TGTGCCAGCAGCTTAGTTGGGACAGGCCAAGAGACCCAGTACTTC
clone size: .; V gene: TRBV19; D gene: .; J gene: TRBJ1-5; CDR3 protein: CASSIRDQPQHF; CDR3 DNA: TGTGCCAGTAGTATCAGGGATCAGCCCCAGCATTTT
clone size: .; V gene: TRBV25-1; D gene: .; J gene: TRBJ2-2; CDR3 protein: CASSELGSGGGNTGELFF; CDR3 DNA: TGTGCCAGCAGTGAATTGGGGTCTGGGGGGGGCAACACCGGGGAGCTGTTTTTT
clone size: .; V gene: TRBV25-1; D gene: .; J gene: TRBJ2-5; CDR3 protein: CASSESGRGETQYF; CDR3 DNA: TGTGCCAGCAGTGAATCGGGCAGGGGAGAGACCCAGTACTTC
clone size: .; V gene: TRBV4-1; D gene: .; J gene: TRBJ1-5; CDR3 protein: CASSREGGSNQPQHF; CDR3 DNA: TGCGCCAGCAGCCGAGAGGGGGGGAGCAATCAGCCCCAGCATTTT
clone size: .; V gene: TRBV6-1; D gene: .; J gene: TRBJ1-5; CDR3 protein: CASSEGQGTQPQHF; CDR3 DNA: TGTGCCAGCAGTGAAGGGCAGGGAACTCAGCCCCAGCATTTT
clone size: .; V gene: TRBV27; D gene: .; J gene: TRBJ2-1; CDR3 protein: CASSLSQAGNEQFF; CDR3 DNA: TGTGCCAGCAGTTTATCACAGGCAGGCAATGAGCAGTTCTTC
clone size: .; V gene: TRBV5-1; D gene: TRBD1; J gene: TRBJ2-4; CDR3 protein: CASSSNPGQGADIQYF; CDR3 DNA: TGCGCCAGCAGCTCAAATCCGGGACAGGGGGCGGACATTCAGTACTTC